The 5 T cell receptor beta chains reported below all come from one sample, sequenced in a study of blood T cells in healthy people across ages. The authors ran a second PCR of 7 to 11 cycles using a sample-barcoded 5' primer and a J-beta primer mix. From the 5' RACE reads, TCRdb called clonotypes with MiXCR, one entry per CDR3 protein. The sample carries 1.5 million to 2 million distinct CDR3 sequences, over 25% recorded once. Sequences were obtained from blood. These receptor sequences come from a woman in her thirties in good health.

This clonotype was counted at least ten times. This chain connects TRBV3-1 to TRBJ2-6, with D possibly TRBD1 on 6 matching bases. The V gene's germline CDR1 is LGHDT and CDR2 YNNKEL (reference sequence). V was pared by 5 bases and J by 1 base, with 21 bases between. The CDR3 has 19 amino acids. The CDR3, as DNA: TGTGCCAGCAGCTCAATCGGACAGTCCCCTCATTCTGGGGCCAACGTCCTGACTTTC. Protein: CASSSIGQSPHSGANVLTF.

The chain carries TRBV12-3 or TRBV12-4 and TRBJ2-3; 8 positions match TRBD2. The V gene end was trimmed by 7 bases and the J gene end by 4 bases; junction bases not matched to a gene: 10. The CDR3 totals 15 residues. CDR3 nucleotide sequence: TGTGCCAGCAACGGACGGGAGGGGCCGTCAGATACGCAGTATTTT. This translates into CASNGREGPSDTQYF.

Concerning this clonotype itself: Just one base apart from a much larger clone, this may be a read error. The chain couples TRBV27 to TRBJ2-5; 10 bases are a match to TRBD2. The last part of the DNA fits TRBJ2-7 better; the J call may be wrong. The CDR3 length is 18 residues. The germline gives CDR1 MNHEY, CDR2 SMNVEV (reference sequence). The CDR3 sequence: CASSLNPSGGHFHREQYF. Here the CDR3 DNA reads TGTGCCAGCAGTTTAAATCCTAGCGGGGGCCATTTCCATCGCGAGCAGTACTTC.

This clonotype has at least ten counts. V usage is TRBV30 and J usage is TRBJ2-1; 16 bases match TRBD2. J was trimmed by 7 bases and V by 3 bases; bases with no gene match: 3. Germline assignment: CDR1 GTSNPN and CDR2 SVGIG (reference sequence). CDR3 length equals 15 residues. In nucleotides, the CDR3 is TGTGCCTGGAGGGGACTAGCGGGAGGGTTAAATGAGCAGTTCTTC. It yields the protein CAWRGLAGGLNEQFF.

J is TRBJ2-3 and V is TRBV5-5; D perhaps matches TRBD2 (6 bases). Trimming removed 3 bases from V and 3 bases from J, with 23 bases in between. In germline, CDR1 is SGHKS, CDR2 YYEKEE (reference sequence). The CDR3 loop spans 18 amino acids. The CDR3 spells CASSSIPTRGLDTDTQYF. In DNA form, the CDR3 reads TGTGCCAGCAGCTCGATCCCTACCCGGGGACTGGATACAGATACGCAGTATTTT. Supplemented by reference TRBV5-5 and TRBJ2-3, the full variable domain reads DAGVTQSPTHLIKTRGQQVTLRCSPISGHKSVSWYQQVLGQGPQFIFQYYEKEERGRGNFPDRFSARQFPNYSSELNVNALLLGDSALYLCASSSIPTRGLDTDTQYFGPGTRLTVL.